This T cell receptor (beta chain) comes out of a study of T cell changes during pregnancy in multiple sclerosis. Only in-frame clones appear in the TCRdb table, and some are missing; sequencing was by immunoSEQ multiplex PCR. This table has about 70,000 clones, around nine tenths appearing once. Per the germline V gene, CDR1 is SGHDT and CDR2 is YYEEEE. The CDR3 sequence is 14 residues long. V lost 5 bases and J lost 5, with 16 bases in between. The sample here was CD4+ T cells from peripheral blood mononuclear cells, taken after pregnancy. The gene calls are TRBV5-6 and TRBJ2-5; a weak D match, TRBD1 (6 bases). This sequence originates from a female donor with multiple sclerosis, enrolled in a pregnancy study. CDR3 in amino acids: CASSTGLYWETQYF. DNA for the CDR3: TGTGCCAGCAGTACAGGGCTGTACTGGGAGACCCAGTACTTC.